A single TCR beta chain is shown here with its context. This specimen belongs to a study of blood T cell repertoires in COVID-19. As for the study in general: The samples span acute and convalescent COVID-19 from the United States, Italy and Spain. Nucleic acid was either cDNA or gDNA, and it came from T cells, B-cell-depleted T cells, or PBMCs.

Original methodology: Estimated nucleated cell counts came from reference gene primer amplification. Clones were sequenced by immunoSEQ multiplex PCR, and TCRdb holds only the in-frame ones, with some missing. V and J calls and clone size are given by that table; D and trimming were obtained from the DNA. This table holds over 200,000 clones, about nine tenths found once. The CDR3 has 19 amino acids. Per germline, CDR1 SGHNT and CDR2 YENEEA. The ends were cut back, 1 base at V and 0 bases at J, with 19 bases in the middle. The sequencing sample was made of peripheral blood. The source is a woman aged 60-70 years with acute or convalescent COVID-19. The V gene is TRBV11-3, the J gene TRBJ2-1, with D possibly TRBD2 on 6 matching bases. The CDR3 loop reads CASSLAQRRSGLSYNEQFF. CDR3 in DNA: TGTGCCAGCAGCTTAGCCCAGAGACGTAGCGGACTCTCCTACAATGAGCAGTTCTTC.